This entry features one TCR beta chain sequence. Using immunoSEQ multiplex PCR, the repertoire was profiled, and TCRdb retains in-frame clones only, with some absent. The table shows approximately 140,000 clones, with roughly 86% occurring only once. This entry belongs to a study of blood T cell repertoires in COVID-19. At the level of the study: The United States, Italy and Spain provided the acute and convalescent COVID-19 samples.

J gave up 1 base and V 0 bases, and 7 bases lay outside the gene matches. CDR3 length: 19 amino acids. The germline CDR1 and CDR2 sequences are MGHRA and YSYEKL. The receptor's source is a human donor in a cohort sampled during active COVID-19. V gene TRBV4-1 combines with J gene TRBJ2-5; 14 bases line up with TRBD2. The specimen sequenced was peripheral blood. Written as DNA, the CDR3 is TGCGCCAGCAGCCAAGATATGACTAGCGGGAGGGCGAGCCAAGAGACCCAGTACTTC. It yields the protein CASSQDMTSGRASQETQYF.